The 22 T cell receptor beta chains in this list originate from one sample, sequenced in a study of cytomegalovirus exposure and HLA in healthy donors. Primers for the PCR totalled 60 Vbeta and 13 Jbeta. Libraries were prepared by immunoSEQ multiplex PCR; TCRdb keeps only in-frame clonotypes and omits some of them. The sample yields more than 200,000 clones, less than 80% seen once. The sequenced material came from PBMCs. The receptor set was obtained from a girl aged 2-10 years in good health and CMV-seronegative.

The rearrangement uses TRBV28 and TRBJ1-5; 9 bases fit TRBD1. The V gene end was trimmed by 5 bases and the J gene end by 6 bases; junction bases not matched to a gene: 2. The CDR3 covers 13 residues. The germline V gene has CDR1 MDHEN and CDR2 SYDVKM. In DNA, the CDR3 is TGTGCCAGCAGTCCGACAGGGGGTCAGCCCCAGCATTTT. It specifies CASSPTGGQPQHF.

This clone was recorded once. V usage is TRBV29-1 and J usage is TRBJ1-4; a weak D match, TRBD1 (6 bases). The CDR3 totals 12 residues. The germline V gene has CDR1 SQVTM and CDR2 ANQGSEA. V gave up 4 bases and J gave up 10 bases, with 13 bases separating them. CDR3 loop: CSVVVGGGKLFF. The CDR3 bases are TGCAGCGTTGTAGTGGGAGGGGGAAAACTGTTTTTT.

The J gene is TRBJ1-4, the V gene TRBV5-6; 10 nucleotides match TRBD1. CDR1 and CDR2 from the germline V gene are SGHDT and YYEEEE. The CDR3 loop spans 16 amino acids. The junction had 6 bases not matched to a gene; V was cut back by 4 bases and J by 3 bases. DNA for the CDR3: TGTGCCAGCAGCCGCGACAGGGGGCGGTCTAATGAAAAACTGTTTTTT. Its protein product is CASSRDRGRSNEKLFF. The entire variable domain, with the rest obtained from reference TRBV5-6 and TRBJ1-4, is as follows: DAGVTQSPTHLIKTRGQQVTLRCSPKSGHDTVSWYQQALGQGPQFIFQYYEEEERQRGNFPDRFSGHQFPNYSSELNVNALLLGDSALYLCASSRDRGRSNEKLFFGSGTQLSVL.

The chain joins TRBV7-2 to TRBJ2-7; tentative D call: TRBD1 (6 bases). Germline-derived CDR1 and CDR2 are SGHTA and FQGNSA. Trimming removed 1 base from V and 7 bases from J, with 14 bases in between. This CDR3 contains 14 residues. CDR3 sequence: CASSLDRQAQEQYF. CDR3 nucleotide sequence: TGTGCCAGCAGCTTAGATCGACAGGCTCAGGAGCAGTACTTC.

The CDR3 spells CASSLGQYQGAKETQYF. CDR3 DNA: TGTGCCAGTAGTCTGGGACAGTACCAAGGTGCAAAAGAGACCCAGTACTTC. The chain carries TRBV19 and TRBJ2-5, with 7 nucleotides matching TRBD1. This CDR3 is built from 17 residues. J was trimmed by 3 bases and V by 5 bases; bases with no gene match: 15. Per the germline V gene, CDR1 is LNHDA and CDR2 is SQIVND (reference sequence).

The V gene is TRBV19, the J gene TRBJ1-1; the D gene is possibly TRBD1 (5 bases). With 8 bases removed from V and 5 bases from J, the gap between germline ends came to 15 bases. Per the germline V gene, CDR1 is LNHDA and CDR2 is SQIVND (reference sequence). The CDR3 is 13 amino acids. The CDR3 DNA is TGTGCCAGTGGTCTGAGGGAGGGGACTGAAGCTTTCTTT. Its translation: CASGLREGTEAFF.

The chain carries TRBV5-1 and TRBJ1-2; D is possibly TRBD1 (5 bases). V lost 5 bases to trimming and J lost 4 bases, with 39 bases between them. This CDR3 is built from 22 residues. CDR1 is SGHRS and CDR2 is YFSETQ in the germline V gene. In DNA, the CDR3 is TGCGCCAGCAGGCGGGAGGGGTCTATGGCTCTAGACCAACAGTCCTTCCCCTATGGCTACACCTTC. It specifies CASRREGSMALDQQSFPYGYTF.

The chain links TRBV29-1 to TRBJ2-1; 9 bases match TRBD1. With 1 base clipped from V and 7 bases from J, the junction kept 23 bases outside the gene matches. This CDR3 has 20 residues. Germline V lookup: CDR1 SQVTM, CDR2 ANQGSEA. As DNA, the CDR3 is TGCAGCGTTGAAGGGCTCCGACAGGGGGGAAGAATCGAGCGATCGAATGAGCAGTTCTTC. This gives the protein CSVEGLRQGGRIERSNEQFF.

As regards this clone: This specimen includes other DNA sequences encoding the same CDR3. The chain has TRBV5-6 and TRBJ2-3, with 8 bases identical to TRBD1. The CDR3 is 15 residues long. Trimming removed 4 bases from V and 3 bases from J; junction bases left unmatched: 7. Per the germline V gene, CDR1 is SGHDT and CDR2 is YYEEEE. The CDR3 DNA reads as TGTGCCAGCAGCGGACGACAGGGGATAACAGATACGCAGTATTTT. Encoded protein: CASSGRQGITDTQYF.

The chain is built from TRBV2 and TRBJ2-3, with TRBD1 as a possible D gene (5 bases). Per germline, CDR1 SNHLY and CDR2 FYNNEI. Trimming took 7 bases from V and 6 from J, leaving 5 bases between them. The CDR3 sequence is 10 residues long. The CDR3 nucleotides are TGTGCCAGCAAGGGGGATACGCAGTATTTT. It codes for CASKGDTQYF.

The chain employs TRBV15 and TRBJ1-3; D gene uncertain. Germline loops: CDR1 LNHNV, CDR2 YYDKDF (reference sequence). V lost 0 bases to trimming and J lost 0 bases, with 9 bases between them. This CDR3 spans 16 amino acids. The CDR3 coding sequence is TGTGCCACCAGCAGAGAAACTAAATCCTCTGGAAACACCATATATTTT. This gives the protein CATSRETKSSGNTIYF.

The chain joins TRBV11-2 to TRBJ2-7, with 14 bases lining up with TRBD2. The CDR3 consists of 15 residues. V dropped 5 bases and J dropped 7; count of bases not matched to a gene: 7. Per the germline V gene, CDR1 is SGHAT and CDR2 is FQNNGV. CDR3 sequence (DNA): TGTGCCAGCAGCCCCCGGACTAGCGGGAGGTGGGAGCAGTACTTC. Residues: CASSPRTSGRWEQYF.

V usage is TRBV29-1 and J usage is TRBJ1-1, with D possibly being TRBD1 (6 bases). Germline V CDR1 and CDR2: SQVTM, ANQGSEA. V was clipped by 3 bases and J by 10 bases, with 15 bases between them. This CDR3 has 12 residues. CDR3 coding DNA: TGCAGCGTTGAGGGGACAACAATAGGAGCTTTCTTT. It specifies CSVEGTTIGAFF.

This clone was counted only a few times. This chain links TRBV12-2 with TRBJ2-3; the table's D call, TRBD2, has no DNA check behind it. TRBV12-2 represents a pseudogene. CDR3 size: 14 residues. CDR3 bases: TGTGCAAGTCGCCGGACGGGGGGCACAGATACGCAGTATTTT. Protein sequence: CASRRTGGTDTQYF.

This sequence joins TRBV5-4 and TRBJ2-2; 13 nucleotides agree with TRBD2. Trimming cost V 4 bases and J 4 bases; bases outside gene matches: 4. Per the germline V gene, CDR1 is SGHNT and CDR2 is YYREEE (reference sequence). The length of the CDR3 is 16 residues. The CDR3 reads CASSRTSGSPTGELFF. CDR3 DNA: TGTGCCAGCAGCCGGACTAGCGGGAGTCCCACCGGGGAGCTGTTTTTT.

The V call is TRBV9, the J call TRBJ2-2, with D possibly being TRBD1 (6 bases). V was trimmed by 3 bases and J by 5 bases, leaving 8 bases between them. CDR1 and CDR2 from the germline V gene are SGDLS and YYNGEE. CDR3 length: 13 amino acids. CDR3: CASSAQGTGELFF. The CDR3 DNA is TGTGCCAGCAGCGCGCAGGGGACCGGGGAGCTGTTTTTT.

The chain links TRBV7-2 to TRBJ2-6; tentatively, D is TRBD1 (8 bases). Germline CDR1 reads SGHTA; CDR2 reads FQGNSA. The V end lost 4 bases, the J end lost 2 bases, and 12 bases lay between the germline ends. CDR3 length: 16 amino acids. The CDR3 is CASSYTGGAGANVLTF. CDR3 sequence (DNA): TGTGCCAGCAGCTACACAGGGGGGGCTGGGGCCAACGTCCTGACTTTC.

This clone was counted between two and nine times. The V call is TRBV5-1, the J call TRBJ2-4; D may be TRBD1 (7 bases). V gave up 4 bases and J gave up 6 bases, with 17 bases separating them. There are 15 residues in the CDR3. Germline CDR1 is SGHRS and CDR2 is YFSETQ. CDR3 residues: CASSLTGQGGNIQYF. In DNA, the CDR3 is TGCGCCAGCAGCCTGACAGGGCAGGGGGGAAACATTCAGTACTTC.

The rearrangement uses TRBV5-6 and TRBJ2-5; D not certain. This CDR3 has 14 residues. Trimming pared 1 base from V and 2 bases from J, leaving 9 bases between. Per the germline V gene, CDR1 is SGHDT and CDR2 is YYEEEE. As DNA, the CDR3 is TGTGCCAGCAGCTTGAGTTCGCGTCAAGAGACCCAGTACTTC. Translating gives CASSLSSRQETQYF.

The rearrangement joins TRBV20-1 to TRBJ1-1; D is undetermined. V was shortened by 6 bases and J by 8 bases, with 10 bases between the two germline ends. The CDR3 has 10 residues. The germline V gene has CDR1 DFQATT and CDR2 SNEGSKA (reference sequence). In DNA form, the CDR3 reads TGCAGTGCCTCCCGAGGGGAAGCTTTCTTT. It codes for CSASRGEAFF.

CDR3 DNA: TGTGCCAGCAGCAGGGACAGGGAATCAGACACCATATATTTT. Its translation: CASSRDRESDTIYF. The chain recombines TRBV7-9 with TRBJ1-3; 9 bases fit TRBD1. Germline V gene data show CDR1 as SEHNR and CDR2 as FQNEAQ (reference sequence). The CDR3 has 14 amino acids. With V trimmed by 5 bases and J by 8 bases, 7 bases remained unmatched.

This clone was seen just once. This sequence joins TRBV9 and TRBJ2-1; 10 positions match TRBD1. V dropped 2 bases and J dropped 1; count of bases not matched to a gene: 3. The CDR3 has 16 amino acids. Germline V gives CDR1 SGDLS, CDR2 YYNGEE. CDR3 in amino acids: CASSVMGQGSYNEQFF. In nucleotides, the CDR3 is TGTGCCAGCAGCGTCATGGGACAGGGGTCCTACAATGAGCAGTTCTTC.